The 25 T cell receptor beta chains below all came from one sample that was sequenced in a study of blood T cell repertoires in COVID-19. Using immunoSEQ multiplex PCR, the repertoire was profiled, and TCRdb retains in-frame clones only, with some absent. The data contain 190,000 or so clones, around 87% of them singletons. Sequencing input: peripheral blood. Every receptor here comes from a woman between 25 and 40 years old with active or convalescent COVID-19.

The CDR3 sequence is CASRPGQGAPYGYTF. CDR3 DNA: TGTGCCAGTAGACCGGGACAGGGGGCCCCATATGGCTACACCTTC. V and J are TRBV19 and TRBJ1-2; 12 bases are a match to TRBD1. Germline-derived CDR1 and CDR2 are LNHDA and SQIVND (reference sequence). The V and J ends lost 6 bases and 5 bases, in that order; junction bases with no gene match: 7. The CDR3 runs 15 residues.

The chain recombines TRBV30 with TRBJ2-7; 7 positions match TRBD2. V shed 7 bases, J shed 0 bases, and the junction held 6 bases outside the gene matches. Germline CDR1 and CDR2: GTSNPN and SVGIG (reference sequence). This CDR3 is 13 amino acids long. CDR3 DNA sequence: TGTGCCTTAGGGGCGGGGGACTCCTACGAGCAGTACTTC. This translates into CALGAGDSYEQYF.

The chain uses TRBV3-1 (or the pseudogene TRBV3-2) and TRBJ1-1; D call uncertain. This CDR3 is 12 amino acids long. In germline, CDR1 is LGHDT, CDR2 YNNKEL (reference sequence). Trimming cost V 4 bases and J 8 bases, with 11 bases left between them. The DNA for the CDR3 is TGTGCCAGCAGCCCGTTCGGTCTGGAAGCTTTCTTT. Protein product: CASSPFGLEAFF.

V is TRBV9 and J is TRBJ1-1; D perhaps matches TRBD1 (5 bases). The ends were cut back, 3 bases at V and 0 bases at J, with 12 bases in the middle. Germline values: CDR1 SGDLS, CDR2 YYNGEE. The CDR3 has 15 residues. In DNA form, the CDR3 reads TGTGCCAGCAGCGCCTCCAGGGTAGTGAACACTGAAGCTTTCTTT. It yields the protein CASSASRVVNTEAFF.

CDR3 nucleotides: TGTGCCAGCAGTTTTTACGGGATCATCGGCTACACCTTC. This gives the protein CASSFYGIIGYTF. The V call is TRBV12-3 or TRBV12-4, the J call TRBJ1-2; D ambiguous. Trimming removed 3 bases from V and 8 bases from J, with 13 bases in between. This CDR3 has 13 amino acids.

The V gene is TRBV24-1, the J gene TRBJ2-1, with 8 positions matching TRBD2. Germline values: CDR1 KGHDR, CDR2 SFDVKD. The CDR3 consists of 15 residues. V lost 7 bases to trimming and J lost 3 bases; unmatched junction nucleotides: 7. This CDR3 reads CATSDTSGNYNEQFF. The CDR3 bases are TGTGCCACCAGCGACACTAGCGGAAACTACAATGAGCAGTTCTTC.

The CDR3 bases are TGTGCCAGCAGCTCGGACAAGTACGAGCAGTACTTC. It codes for CASSSDKYEQYF. The chain employs TRBV7-2 and TRBJ2-7; tentative D call: TRBD1 (5 bases). Germline V gene lookup returns CDR1 SGHTA and CDR2 FQGNSA. Trimming took off 4 bases at V and 4 bases at J, with 8 bases between the two ends. This CDR3 has 12 residues.

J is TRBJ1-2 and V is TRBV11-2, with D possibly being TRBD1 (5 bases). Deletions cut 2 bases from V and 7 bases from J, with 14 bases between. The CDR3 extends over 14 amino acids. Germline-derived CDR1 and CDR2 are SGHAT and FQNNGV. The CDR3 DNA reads TGTGCCAGCAGCTTAAACCAGGGCCAGGGTGGCTACACCTTC. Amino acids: CASSLNQGQGGYTF.

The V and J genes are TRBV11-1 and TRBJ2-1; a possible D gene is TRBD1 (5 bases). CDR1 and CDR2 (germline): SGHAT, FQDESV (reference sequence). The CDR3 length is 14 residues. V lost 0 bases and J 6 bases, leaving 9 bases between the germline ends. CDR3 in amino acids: CASSLAGVGNEQFF. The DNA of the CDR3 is TGTGCCAGCAGCTTAGCAGGGGTCGGCAATGAGCAGTTCTTC. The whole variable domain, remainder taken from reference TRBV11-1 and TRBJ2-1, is EAEVAQSPRYKITEKSQAVAFWCDPISGHATLYWYRQILGQGPELLVQFQDESVVDDSQLPKDRFSAERLKGVDSTLKIQPAELGDSAMYLCASSLAGVGNEQFFGPGTRLTVL.

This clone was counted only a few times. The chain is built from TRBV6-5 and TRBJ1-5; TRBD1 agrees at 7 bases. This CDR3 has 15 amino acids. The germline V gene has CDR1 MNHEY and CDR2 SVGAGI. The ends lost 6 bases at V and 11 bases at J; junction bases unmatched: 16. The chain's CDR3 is CASRGTAVGVMAQHF. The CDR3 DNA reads TGTGCCAGCAGGGGGACAGCCGTGGGGGTGATGGCCCAGCATTTT.

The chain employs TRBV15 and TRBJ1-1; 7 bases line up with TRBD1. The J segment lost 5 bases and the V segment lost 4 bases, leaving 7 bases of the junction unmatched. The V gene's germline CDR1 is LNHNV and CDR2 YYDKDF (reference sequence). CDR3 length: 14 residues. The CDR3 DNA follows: TGTGCCACCAGCACTCGGACAGGAATTACTGAAGCTTTCTTT. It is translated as CATSTRTGITEAFF. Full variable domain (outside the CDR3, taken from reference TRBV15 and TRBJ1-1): DAMVIQNPRYQVTQFGKPVTLSCSQTLNHNVMYWYQQKSSQAPKLLFHYYDKDFNNEADTPDNFQSRRPNTSFCFLDIRSPGLGDTAMYLCATSTRTGITEAFFGQGTRLTVV.

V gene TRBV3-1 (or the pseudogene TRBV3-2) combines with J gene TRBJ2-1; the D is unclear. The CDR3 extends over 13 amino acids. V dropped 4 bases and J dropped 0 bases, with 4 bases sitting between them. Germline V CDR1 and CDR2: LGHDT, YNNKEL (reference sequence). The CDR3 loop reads CASSRSSYNEQFF. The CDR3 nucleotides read TGTGCCAGCAGCCGCAGCTCCTACAATGAGCAGTTCTTC.

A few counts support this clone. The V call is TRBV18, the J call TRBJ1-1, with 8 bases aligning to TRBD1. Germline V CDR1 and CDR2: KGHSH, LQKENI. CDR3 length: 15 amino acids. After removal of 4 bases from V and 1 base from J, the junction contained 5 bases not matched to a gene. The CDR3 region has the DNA TGTGCCAGCTCACTCGGACAGGGAGGGAACACTGAAGCTTTCTTT. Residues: CASSLGQGGNTEAFF.

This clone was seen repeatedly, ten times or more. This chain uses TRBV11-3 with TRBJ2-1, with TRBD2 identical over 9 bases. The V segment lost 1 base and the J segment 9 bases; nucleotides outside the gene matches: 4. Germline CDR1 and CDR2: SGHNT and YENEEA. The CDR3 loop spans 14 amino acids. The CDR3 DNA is TGTGCCAGCAGCTTAGCGCCTAGCGGGACTGAGCAGTTCTTC. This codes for CASSLAPSGTEQFF.

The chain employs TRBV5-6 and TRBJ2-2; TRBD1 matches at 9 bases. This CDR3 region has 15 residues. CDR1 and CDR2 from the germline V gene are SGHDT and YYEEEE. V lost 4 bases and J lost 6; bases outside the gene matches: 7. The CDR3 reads CASSLGTGWAGELFF. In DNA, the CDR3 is TGTGCCAGCAGCCTCGGGACAGGGTGGGCCGGGGAGCTGTTTTTT.

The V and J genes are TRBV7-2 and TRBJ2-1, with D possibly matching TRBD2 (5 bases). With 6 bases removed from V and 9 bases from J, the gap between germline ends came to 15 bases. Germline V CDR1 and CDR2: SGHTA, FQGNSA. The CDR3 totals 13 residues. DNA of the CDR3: TGTGCCAGCAGACCCTCTAGCTGGAGTGAGCAGTTCTTC. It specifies CASRPSSWSEQFF.

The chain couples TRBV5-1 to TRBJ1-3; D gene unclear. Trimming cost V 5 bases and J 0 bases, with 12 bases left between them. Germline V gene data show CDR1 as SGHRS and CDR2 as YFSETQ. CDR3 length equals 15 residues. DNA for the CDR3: TGCGCCAGCAGGGCTGGGCCAGACTCTGGAAACACCATATATTTT. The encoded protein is CASRAGPDSGNTIYF.

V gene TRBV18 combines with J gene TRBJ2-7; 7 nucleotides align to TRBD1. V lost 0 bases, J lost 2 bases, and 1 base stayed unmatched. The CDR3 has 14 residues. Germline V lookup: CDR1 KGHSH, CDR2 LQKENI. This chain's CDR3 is CASSPPQGAYEQYF. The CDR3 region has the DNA TGTGCCAGCTCACCACCGCAGGGGGCCTACGAGCAGTACTTC.

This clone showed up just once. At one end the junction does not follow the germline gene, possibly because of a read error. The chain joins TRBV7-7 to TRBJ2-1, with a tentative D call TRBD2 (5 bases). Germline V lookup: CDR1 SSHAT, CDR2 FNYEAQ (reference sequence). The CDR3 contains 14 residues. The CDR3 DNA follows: TGTGCTAGCAGCTTAGCGCTAGCCGGGGATGAGCAGTTCTTC. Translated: CASSLALAGDEQFF.

The CDR3 region is CASSGSGDEQFF. The CDR3 DNA reads as TGTGCCAGCAGTGGAAGCGGCGATGAGCAGTTCTTC. This sequence joins TRBV27 and TRBJ2-1; maybe TRBD2 (5 bases). The CDR3 extends over 12 amino acids. V was cut by 5 bases and J by 8 bases, with 10 bases left in between. Germline loops: CDR1 MNHEY, CDR2 SMNVEV (reference sequence).

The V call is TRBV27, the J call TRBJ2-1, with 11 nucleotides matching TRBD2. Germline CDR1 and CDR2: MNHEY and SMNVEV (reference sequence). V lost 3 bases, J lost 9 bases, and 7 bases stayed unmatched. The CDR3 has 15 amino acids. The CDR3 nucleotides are TGTGCCAGCAGTTTGGGTAGCGGGAGGGCGGTTGAGCAGTTCTTC. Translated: CASSLGSGRAVEQFF.

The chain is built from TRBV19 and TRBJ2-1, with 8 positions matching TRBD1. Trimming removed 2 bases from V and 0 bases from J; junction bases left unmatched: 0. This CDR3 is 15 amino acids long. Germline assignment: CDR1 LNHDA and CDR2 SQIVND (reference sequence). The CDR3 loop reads CASSIQGASYNEQFF. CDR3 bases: TGTGCCAGTAGTATACAGGGGGCCTCCTACAATGAGCAGTTCTTC. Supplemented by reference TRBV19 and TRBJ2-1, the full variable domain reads DGGITQSPKYLFRKEGQNVTLSCEQNLNHDAMYWYRQDPGQGLRLIYYSQIVNDFQKGDIAEGYSVSREKKESFPLTVTSAQKNPTAFYLCASSIQGASYNEQFFGPGTRLTVL.

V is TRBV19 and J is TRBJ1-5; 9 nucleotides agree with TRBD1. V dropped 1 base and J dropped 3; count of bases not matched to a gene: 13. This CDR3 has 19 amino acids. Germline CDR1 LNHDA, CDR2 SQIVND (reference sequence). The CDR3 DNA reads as TGTGCCAGTAGTATAGCCTCGGGACAGGGCCGAGGCGACAATCAGCCCCAGCATTTT. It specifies CASSIASGQGRGDNQPQHF.

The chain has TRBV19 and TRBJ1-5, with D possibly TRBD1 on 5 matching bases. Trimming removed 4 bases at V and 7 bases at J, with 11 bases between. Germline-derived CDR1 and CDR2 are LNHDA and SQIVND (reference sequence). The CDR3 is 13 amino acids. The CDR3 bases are TGTGCCAGTAGTAGCAGGGTTCGGCAGCCCCAGCATTTT. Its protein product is CASSSRVRQPQHF.

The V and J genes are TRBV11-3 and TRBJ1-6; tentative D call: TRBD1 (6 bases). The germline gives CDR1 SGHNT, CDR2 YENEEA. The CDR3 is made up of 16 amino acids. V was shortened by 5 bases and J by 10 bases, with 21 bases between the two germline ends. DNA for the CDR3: TGTGCCAGCAGCCCCCCCGGTGGGGGCAGGGCCTCACCCCTCCACTTT. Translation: CASSPPGGGRASPLHF.